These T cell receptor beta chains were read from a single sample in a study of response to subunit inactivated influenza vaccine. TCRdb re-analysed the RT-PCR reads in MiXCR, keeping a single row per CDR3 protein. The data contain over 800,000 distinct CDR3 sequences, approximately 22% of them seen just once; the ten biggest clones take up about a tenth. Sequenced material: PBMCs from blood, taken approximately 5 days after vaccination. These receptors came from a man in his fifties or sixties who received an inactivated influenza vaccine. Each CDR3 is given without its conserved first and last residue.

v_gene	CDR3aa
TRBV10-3	AISRTGGEVETQY
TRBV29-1	SVGGTGGYNEQF
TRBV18	ASSPGQAPNTEAF
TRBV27	ASRSGTTSYEQY
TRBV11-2	ASSLFLSGETQY
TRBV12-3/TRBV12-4	ASSHWDSSYNEQF
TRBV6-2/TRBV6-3	AISGGQIYEQY
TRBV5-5	ASSFSGGSRITGELF
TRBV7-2	ASSLGGGRTDTQY
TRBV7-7	ASSLSSGERTDTQY
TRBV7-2	ASSLQFGSYNEQF
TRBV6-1	ASSRLSGRASYEQY
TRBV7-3	ASSLFDGNSPLH
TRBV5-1	ASSLAPGGIDEQY
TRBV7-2	ASSLDSSSNQPQH
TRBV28	ASISPRSNQPQH
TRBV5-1	ASSRSQSGRGRTDTQY
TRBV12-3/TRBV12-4	ASSDRDRYKQY